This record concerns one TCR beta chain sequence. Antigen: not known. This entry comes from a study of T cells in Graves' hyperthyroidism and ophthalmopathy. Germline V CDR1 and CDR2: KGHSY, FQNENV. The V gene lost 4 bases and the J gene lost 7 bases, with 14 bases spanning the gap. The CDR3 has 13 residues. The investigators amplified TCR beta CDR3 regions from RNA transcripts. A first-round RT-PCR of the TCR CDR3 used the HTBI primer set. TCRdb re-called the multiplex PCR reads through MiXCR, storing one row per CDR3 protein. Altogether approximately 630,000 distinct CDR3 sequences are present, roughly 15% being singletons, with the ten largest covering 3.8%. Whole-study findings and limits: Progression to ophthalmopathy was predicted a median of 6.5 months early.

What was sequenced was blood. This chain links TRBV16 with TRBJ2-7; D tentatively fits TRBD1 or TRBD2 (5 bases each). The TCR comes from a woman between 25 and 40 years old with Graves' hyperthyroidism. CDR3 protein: CASSPTRGREQYF. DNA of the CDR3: TGTGCCAGCAGCCCTACCCGGGGCCGGGAGCAGTACTTC.